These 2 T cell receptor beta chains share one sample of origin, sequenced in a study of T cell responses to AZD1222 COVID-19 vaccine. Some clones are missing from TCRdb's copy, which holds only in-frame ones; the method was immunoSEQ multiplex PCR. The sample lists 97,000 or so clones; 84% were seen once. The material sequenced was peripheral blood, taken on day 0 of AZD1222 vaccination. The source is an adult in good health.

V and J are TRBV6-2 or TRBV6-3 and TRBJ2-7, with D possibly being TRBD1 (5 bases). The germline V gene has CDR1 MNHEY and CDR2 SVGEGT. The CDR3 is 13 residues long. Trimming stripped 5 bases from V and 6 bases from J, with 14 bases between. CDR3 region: CASSTGIPGEQYF. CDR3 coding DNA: TGTGCCAGCAGTACAGGCATCCCAGGCGAGCAGTACTTC.

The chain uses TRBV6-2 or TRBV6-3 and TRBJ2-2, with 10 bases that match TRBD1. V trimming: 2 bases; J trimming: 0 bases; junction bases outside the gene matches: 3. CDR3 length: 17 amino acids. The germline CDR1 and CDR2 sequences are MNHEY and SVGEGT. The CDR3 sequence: CASSYRTGGPNTGELFF. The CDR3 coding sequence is TGTGCCAGCAGTTACAGGACAGGGGGTCCGAACACCGGGGAGCTGTTTTTT.